This T cell receptor (beta chain) was sequenced in a study of T cell repertoires in cytomegalovirus infection. One entry per CDR3 protein results from TCRdb running MiXCR on the reads. The table shows roughly 990,000 distinct CDR3 sequences, with roughly 30% occurring only once. There are a few counts of this clonotype. No antigen is known for it. The V and J ends lost 11 bases and 9 bases respectively, with 17 bases between them. The CDR3 totals 12 residues. Germline assignment: CDR1 SEHNR and CDR2 FQNEAQ (reference sequence). V gene TRBV7-9 combines with J gene TRBJ2-1; D possibly matches TRBD1 or TRBD2 (5 bases each). This TCR derives from a human donor in good health (CMV status not recorded). Some clones in this sample may be carry-over from other donors' samples. This material consisted of cultured CD8+ T cells from PBMCs, taken from culture after CMV antigen stimulation. The CDR3 DNA follows: TGTGCCTTTTTCATCCCGGGGACTGAGCAGTTCTTC. Its protein product is CAFFIPGTEQFF.